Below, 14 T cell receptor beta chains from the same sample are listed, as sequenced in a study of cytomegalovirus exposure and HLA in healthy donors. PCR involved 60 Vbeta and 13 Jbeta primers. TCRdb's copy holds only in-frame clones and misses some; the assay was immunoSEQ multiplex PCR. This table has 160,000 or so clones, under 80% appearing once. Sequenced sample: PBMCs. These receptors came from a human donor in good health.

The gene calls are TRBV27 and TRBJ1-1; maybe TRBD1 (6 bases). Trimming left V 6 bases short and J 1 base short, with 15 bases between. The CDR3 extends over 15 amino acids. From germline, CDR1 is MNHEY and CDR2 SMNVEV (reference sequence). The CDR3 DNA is TGTGCCAGCAGGCTTACAGGGCCCGGGAACACTGAAGCTTTCTTT. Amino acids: CASRLTGPGNTEAFF.

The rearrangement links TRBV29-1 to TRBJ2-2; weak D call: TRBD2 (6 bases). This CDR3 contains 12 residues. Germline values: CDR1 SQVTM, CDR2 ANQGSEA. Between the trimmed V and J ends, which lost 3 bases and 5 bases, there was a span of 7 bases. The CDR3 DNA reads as TGCAGCGTTGACGGGGGTACCGGGGAGCTGTTTTTT. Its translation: CSVDGGTGELFF.

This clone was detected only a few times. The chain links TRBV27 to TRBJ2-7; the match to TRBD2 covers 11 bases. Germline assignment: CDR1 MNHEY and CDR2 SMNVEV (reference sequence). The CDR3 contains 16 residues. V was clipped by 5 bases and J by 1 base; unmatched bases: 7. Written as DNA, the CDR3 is TGTGCCAGCAGTGCCCGAACTAGCGGGGGTTCCTACGAGCAGTACTTC. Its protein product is CASSARTSGGSYEQYF.

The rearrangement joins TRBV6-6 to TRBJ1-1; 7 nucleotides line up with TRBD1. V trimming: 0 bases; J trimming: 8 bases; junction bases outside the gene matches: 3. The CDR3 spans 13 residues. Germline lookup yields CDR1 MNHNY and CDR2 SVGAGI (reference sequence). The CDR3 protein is CASSYSSDREAFF. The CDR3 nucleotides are TGTGCCAGCAGTTACTCTTCGGACAGGGAAGCTTTCTTT.

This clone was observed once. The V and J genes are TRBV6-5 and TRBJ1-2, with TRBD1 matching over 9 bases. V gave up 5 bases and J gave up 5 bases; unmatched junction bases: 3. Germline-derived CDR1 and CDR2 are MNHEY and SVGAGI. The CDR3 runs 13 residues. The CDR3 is CASSGDRAYGYTF. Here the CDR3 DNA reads TGTGCCAGCAGTGGGGACAGGGCGTATGGCTACACCTTC.

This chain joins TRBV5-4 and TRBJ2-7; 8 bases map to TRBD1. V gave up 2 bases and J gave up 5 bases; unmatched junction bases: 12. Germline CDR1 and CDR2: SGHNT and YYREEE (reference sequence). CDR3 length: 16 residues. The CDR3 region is CASSLSRGRGNDEQYF. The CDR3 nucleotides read TGTGCCAGCAGCTTATCCAGGGGGCGCGGCAACGACGAGCAGTACTTC. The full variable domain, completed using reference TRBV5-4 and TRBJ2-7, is ETGVTQSPTHLIKTRGQQVTLRCSSQSGHNTVSWYQQALGQGPQFIFQYYREEENGRGNFPPRFSGLQFPNYSSELNVNALELDDSALYLCASSLSRGRGNDEQYFGPGTRLTVT.

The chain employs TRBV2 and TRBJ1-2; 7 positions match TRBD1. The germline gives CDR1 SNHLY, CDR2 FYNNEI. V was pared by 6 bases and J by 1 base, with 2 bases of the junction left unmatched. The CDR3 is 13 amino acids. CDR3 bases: TGTGCCAGCAGGGGACAGCTTAACTATGGCTACACCTTC. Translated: CASRGQLNYGYTF. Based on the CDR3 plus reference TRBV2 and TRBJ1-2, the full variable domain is EPEVTQTPSHQVTQMGQEVILRCVPISNHLYFYWYRQILGQKVEFLVSFYNNEISEKSEIFDDQFSVERPDGSNFTLKIRSTKLEDSAMYFCASRGQLNYGYTFGSGTRLTVV.

The CDR3 bases are TGTGCCAGCAGCCCAGGACTAGCGGATGCCTACGAGCAGTACTTC. Protein sequence: CASSPGLADAYEQYF. The chain is built from TRBV7-9 and TRBJ2-7; 10 positions match TRBD2. The CDR3 loop spans 15 amino acids. J gave up 2 bases and V 5 bases, and 6 bases lay outside the gene matches. Germline assignment: CDR1 SEHNR and CDR2 FQNEAQ (reference sequence).

CDR3 loop: CASSQGPSGGGTGELFF. The CDR3 nucleotides read TGCGCCAGCAGCCAAGGGCCCAGCGGGGGAGGGACCGGGGAGCTGTTTTTT. The chain couples TRBV4-1 to TRBJ2-2, with 8 bases lining up with TRBD2. Germline V lookup: CDR1 MGHRA, CDR2 YSYEKL. The V and J ends lost 1 base and 5 bases, in that order; junction bases with no gene match: 9. This CDR3 spans 17 amino acids.

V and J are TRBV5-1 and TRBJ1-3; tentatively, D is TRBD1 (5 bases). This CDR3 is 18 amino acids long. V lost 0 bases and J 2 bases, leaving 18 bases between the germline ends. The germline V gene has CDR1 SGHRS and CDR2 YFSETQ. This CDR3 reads CASSLEYRTWGAGNTIYF. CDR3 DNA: TGCGCCAGCAGCTTGGAATATCGTACGTGGGGGGCTGGAAACACCATATATTTT.

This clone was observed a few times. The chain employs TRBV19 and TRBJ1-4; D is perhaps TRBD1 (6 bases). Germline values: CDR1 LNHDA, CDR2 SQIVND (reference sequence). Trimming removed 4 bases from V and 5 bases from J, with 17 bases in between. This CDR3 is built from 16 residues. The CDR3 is CASSTTRTVRNEKLFF. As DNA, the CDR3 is TGTGCCAGTAGTACCACGAGGACAGTGCGGAATGAAAAACTGTTTTTT.

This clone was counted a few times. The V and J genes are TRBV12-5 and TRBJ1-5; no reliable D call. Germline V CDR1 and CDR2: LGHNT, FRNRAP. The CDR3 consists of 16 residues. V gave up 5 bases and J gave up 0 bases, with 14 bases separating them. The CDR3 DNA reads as TGTGCTAGTGGTGCCCCCGAGGGTTATAGCAATCAGCCCCAGCATTTT. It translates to CASGAPEGYSNQPQHF.

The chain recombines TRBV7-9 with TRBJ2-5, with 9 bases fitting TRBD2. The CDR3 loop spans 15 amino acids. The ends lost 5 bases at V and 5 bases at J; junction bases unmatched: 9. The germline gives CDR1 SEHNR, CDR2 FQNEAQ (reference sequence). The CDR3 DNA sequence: TGTGCCAGCAGCGTTAGCGGGGGTTATAGGGAGACCCAGTACTTC. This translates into CASSVSGGYRETQYF. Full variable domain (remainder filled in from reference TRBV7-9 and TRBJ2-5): DTGVSQNPRHKITKRGQNVTFRCDPISEHNRLYWYRQTLGQGPEFLTYFQNEAQLEKSRLLSDRFSAERPKGSFSTLEIQRTEQGDSAMYLCASSVSGGYRETQYFGPGTRLLVL.

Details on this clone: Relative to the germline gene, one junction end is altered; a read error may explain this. CDR3 sequence reads: CASNQRFDSPLHF. The CDR3 nucleotides read TGTGCCAGCAACCAACGTTTTGATTCACCCCTCCACTTT. J is TRBJ1-6 and V is TRBV14; the D is unclear. The CDR3 runs to 13 residues. CDR1 SGHDN and CDR2 FVKESK come from the germline V gene.